This TCR beta chain was obtained from a study of blood T cell repertoires in COVID-19. Across the whole study: Spain, Italy and the United States supplied samples that represented acute and convalescent COVID-19. T cells, B-cell-depleted T cells, or PBMCs provided the cDNA or gDNA that served as material.

Original handling: Amplification of reference gene primers provided the estimated nucleated cell counts. Data came from immunoSEQ multiplex PCR; TCRdb stores just in-frame clones and leaves some out. The D gene and trimming were derived from the DNA, and the V and J assignments and clone size from that table. The repertoire holds 170,000 or so clones, around 83% seen once, with less than 2% in the top ten. The V and J ends lost 4 bases and 0 bases respectively, with 18 bases between them. CDR1 and CDR2 (germline): SGDLS, YYNGEE. This CDR3 comprises 17 residues. Sequenced sample: peripheral blood. The genes are TRBV9 and TRBJ2-3; D might be TRBD1 (6 bases). The receptor's source is a human donor in a cohort sampled during active COVID-19. CDR3 nucleotides: TGTGCCAGCAGCCCACCCCCGTCCGGACAGAGCACAGATACGCAGTATTTT. It encodes CASSPPPSGQSTDTQYF.